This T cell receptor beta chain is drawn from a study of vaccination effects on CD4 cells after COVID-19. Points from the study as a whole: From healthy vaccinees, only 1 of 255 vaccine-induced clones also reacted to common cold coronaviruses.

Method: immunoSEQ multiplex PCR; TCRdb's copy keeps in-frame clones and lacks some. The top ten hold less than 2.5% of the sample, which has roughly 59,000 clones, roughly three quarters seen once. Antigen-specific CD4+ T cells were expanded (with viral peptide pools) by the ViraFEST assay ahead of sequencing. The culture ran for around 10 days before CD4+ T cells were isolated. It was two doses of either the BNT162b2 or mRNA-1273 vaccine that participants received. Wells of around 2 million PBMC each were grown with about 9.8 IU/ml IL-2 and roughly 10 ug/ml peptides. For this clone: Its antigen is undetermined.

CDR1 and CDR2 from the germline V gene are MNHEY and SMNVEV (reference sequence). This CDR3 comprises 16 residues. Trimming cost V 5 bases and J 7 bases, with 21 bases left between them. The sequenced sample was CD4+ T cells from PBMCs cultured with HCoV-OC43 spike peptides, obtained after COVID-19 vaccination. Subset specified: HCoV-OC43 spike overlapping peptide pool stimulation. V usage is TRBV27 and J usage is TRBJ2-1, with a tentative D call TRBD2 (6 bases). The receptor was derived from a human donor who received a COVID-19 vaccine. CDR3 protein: CASSPRGGAGGNEQFF. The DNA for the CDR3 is TGTGCCAGCAGTCCCCGGGGCGGGGCAGGAGGAAATGAGCAGTTCTTC.